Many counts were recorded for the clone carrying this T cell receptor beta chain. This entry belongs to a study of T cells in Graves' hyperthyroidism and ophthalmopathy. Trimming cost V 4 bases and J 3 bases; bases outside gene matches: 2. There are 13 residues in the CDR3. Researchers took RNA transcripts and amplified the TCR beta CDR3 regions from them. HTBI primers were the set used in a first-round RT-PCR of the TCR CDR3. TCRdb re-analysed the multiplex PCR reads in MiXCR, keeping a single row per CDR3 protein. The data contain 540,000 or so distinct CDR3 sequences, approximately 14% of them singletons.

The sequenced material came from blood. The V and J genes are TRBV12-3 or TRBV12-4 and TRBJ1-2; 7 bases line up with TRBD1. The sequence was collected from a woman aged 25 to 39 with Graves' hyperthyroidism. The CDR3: CASSSTGDYGYTF. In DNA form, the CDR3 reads TGTGCCAGCAGTTCTACAGGGGACTATGGCTACACCTTC.